The 20 T cell receptor beta chains in this list originate from one sample, sequenced in a study of T-cell memory formation after mild COVID-19 (dated by TCRdb to about 2021). Library preparation was by 5' RACE. Sequencing relied on an Illumina NovaSeq 6000. TCRdb took the public reads, trimmed them with fastp at Q25, ran MiXCR for clone calling and kept in-frame beta chains. Records with the same CDR3 protein are collapsed into one entry carrying the most frequent genes and DNA. The sample yields fewer than 650,000 distinct CDR3 sequences; less than 25% were counted once. Of the sample, approximately 8.4% is held by the ten largest clones. Sequencing was performed on PBMCs or a T cell subset sorted from them (not recorded which). The receptors come from an adult woman who had mild COVID-19 (a few samples of this study predate the infection). The sample titles of this study are shuffled in the database, so cell type and time point are left out; the donor was told from shared clones.

V usage is TRBV10-3 and J usage is TRBJ2-1; D is possibly TRBD1 or TRBD2 (5 bases each). The CDR3 loop spans 14 amino acids. In germline, CDR1 is ENHRY, CDR2 SYGVKD. V gave up 4 bases and J gave up 5 bases, with 12 bases separating them. CDR3 in amino acids: CAISAGPGDNEQFF. In DNA, the CDR3 is TGTGCCATCAGTGCGGGACCCGGGGACAATGAGCAGTTCTTC.

The chain joins TRBV12-3 or TRBV12-4 to TRBJ2-7, with D possibly being TRBD1 (5 bases). The V end was cut by 3 bases, the J end by 3 bases, with 12 bases between. This CDR3 is 14 amino acids long. CDR3 protein: CASSLGLLNYEQYF. The CDR3, as DNA: TGTGCCAGCAGTTTGGGGCTATTAAACTACGAGCAGTACTTC.

This chain joins TRBV12-3 or TRBV12-4 and TRBJ2-1; TRBD2 matches at 15 bases. Trimming removed 0 bases from V and 6 bases from J; junction bases left unmatched: 3. This CDR3 spans 17 amino acids. The CDR3 region is CASSLAGLAGGGNEQFF. The CDR3 region has the DNA TGTGCCAGCAGTTTAGCAGGACTAGCGGGAGGGGGCAATGAGCAGTTCTTC.

The V call is TRBV29-1, the J call TRBJ2-4; D is ambiguous. Trimming took off 1 base at V and 9 bases at J, with 4 bases between the two ends. Germline V gives CDR1 SQVTM, CDR2 ANQGSEA. This CDR3 has 10 residues. CDR3: CSVEVGIQYF. The DNA of the CDR3 is TGCAGCGTTGAAGTTGGCATTCAGTACTTC.

This clonotype showed up many times. This rearrangement joins TRBV10-3 to TRBJ2-7; 7 bases are shared with TRBD1. The CDR3 runs to 12 residues. V lost 8 bases, J lost 7 bases, and 8 bases stayed unmatched. Germline lookup yields CDR1 ENHRY and CDR2 SYGVKD. The CDR3 nucleotides read TGTGCCATCTCGGAGACAGGGTGGGAGCAGTACTTC. Amino acids: CAISETGWEQYF.

The V call is TRBV3-1, the J call TRBJ2-6; no clear D gene. Germline CDR1 LGHDT, CDR2 YNNKEL (reference sequence). Trimming took 0 bases from V and 0 from J, leaving 6 bases between them. The CDR3 runs 16 residues. The chain's CDR3 is CASSQEVLSGANVLTF. CDR3 DNA sequence: TGTGCCAGCAGCCAAGAGGTGCTCTCTGGGGCCAACGTCCTGACTTTC.

This chain joins TRBV28 and TRBJ1-1; the D gene is possibly TRBD1 (5 bases). Trimming removed 6 bases at V and 0 bases at J, with 14 bases between. This CDR3 is built from 15 residues. Per the germline V gene, CDR1 is MDHEN and CDR2 is SYDVKM. CDR3 protein: CASSASGRMNTEAFF. CDR3 bases: TGTGCCAGCAGCGCCTCGGGACGGATGAACACTGAAGCTTTCTTT.

This clonotype was seen at least ten times. The chain couples TRBV6-2 or TRBV6-3 to TRBJ2-2; TRBD2 is a possible D gene (5 bases). Germline-derived CDR1 and CDR2 are MNHEY and SVGEGT. This CDR3 spans 13 amino acids. Trimming left V 6 bases short and J 7 bases short, with 12 bases between. This CDR3 reads CASSPTGYGELFF. Written as DNA, the CDR3 is TGTGCCAGCAGCCCTACGGGATACGGGGAGCTGTTTTTT.

This clonotype has just a few counts. The chain is built from TRBV20-1 and TRBJ2-7; 8 bases are shared with TRBD2. In germline, CDR1 is DFQATT, CDR2 SNEGSKA (reference sequence). V shed 6 bases and J 6 bases; nucleotides not matched to a gene: 10. CDR3 length: 13 residues. CDR3 sequence (DNA): TGCAGTGCAGTCCTAGCGGGTCTCTCCGAGCAGTACTTC. Its protein product is CSAVLAGLSEQYF.

This clonotype was counted only a few times. The chain combines TRBV11-3 with TRBJ2-1; the D is unclear. The CDR3 spans 13 residues. CDR1 is SGHNT, CDR2 YENEEA, per germline. V was trimmed by 3 bases and J by 6 bases, leaving 9 bases between them. DNA for the CDR3: TGTGCCAGCAGCTTTGCTACCCGCAATGAGCAGTTCTTC. Amino acids: CASSFATRNEQFF.

This clonotype has only a few counts. The chain joins TRBV5-1 to TRBJ2-5, with D possibly TRBD1 on 6 matching bases. Germline V gives CDR1 SGHRS, CDR2 YFSETQ. The CDR3 is 13 residues long. V shed 4 bases and J shed 4 bases, with 11 bases lying between them. CDR3 DNA: TGCGCCAGCAGCATGGACAGAACAGAGACCCAGTACTTC. Translating it yields CASSMDRTETQYF.

Only a few counts were recorded for this clonotype. The rearrangement uses TRBV19 and TRBJ2-7, with D perhaps matching TRBD1 (6 bases). This CDR3 has 12 residues. V gave up 3 bases and J gave up 4 bases, with 7 bases separating them. Germline-derived CDR1 and CDR2 are LNHDA and SQIVND (reference sequence). The DNA of the CDR3 is TGTGCCAGTAGTATGAGGGGGTACGAGCAGTACTTC. Translated: CASSMRGYEQYF.

The chain joins TRBV6-5 to TRBJ2-3, with 9 bases matching TRBD1. The CDR3 sequence is 15 residues long. The ends lost 5 bases at V and 0 bases at J; junction bases unmatched: 3. Germline V CDR1 and CDR2: MNHEY, SVGAGI. In DNA, the CDR3 is TGTGCCAGCAGTCGGACAGGGGTTAGCACAGATACGCAGTATTTT. It translates to CASSRTGVSTDTQYF.

This clonotype has just a few counts. This sequence joins TRBV18 and TRBJ2-2, with D perhaps TRBD1 or TRBD2 (5 bases each). V was cut by 5 bases and J by 1 base, with 14 bases left in between. The CDR3 is 16 residues long. CDR1 KGHSH and CDR2 LQKENI come from the germline V gene. The CDR3 region has the DNA TGTGCCAGCTCAAAGTCCGGGACGGTGAACACCGGGGAGCTGTTTTTT. This gives the protein CASSKSGTVNTGELFF.

This clonotype was seen a single time. This chain connects TRBV5-1 to TRBJ1-2; a possible D gene is TRBD1 (6 bases). This CDR3 comprises 16 residues. The germline V and J ends were trimmed by 4 bases and 8 bases, with 24 bases remaining between them. Germline-derived CDR1 and CDR2 are SGHRS and YFSETQ. The CDR3 loop reads CASSLGARARGDGYTF. The DNA of the CDR3 is TGCGCCAGCAGCCTGGGGGCCAGGGCGCGAGGAGACGGCTACACCTTC.

The chain uses TRBV7-6 and TRBJ2-1; TRBD1 is a possible D gene (6 bases). The CDR3 loop spans 17 amino acids. Trimming took off 4 bases at V and 2 bases at J, with 18 bases between the two ends. CDR1 SGHVS and CDR2 FNYEAQ come from the germline V gene. The CDR3 DNA sequence: TGTGCCAGCAGCTACACCTTCAGGGGTAGGACCTACAATGAGCAGTTCTTC. Its translation is CASSYTFRGRTYNEQFF. Using reference TRBV7-6 and TRBJ2-1 for the parts outside the CDR3, the full variable domain is GAGVSQSPRYKVTKRGQDVALRCDPISGHVSLYWYRQALGQGPEFLTYFNYEAQQDKSGLPNDRFSAERPEGSISTLTIQRTEQRDSAMYRCASSYTFRGRTYNEQFFGPGTRLTVL.

This clonotype has only a few counts. J is TRBJ2-2 and V is TRBV7-6; the D call may be TRBD1 or TRBD2 (5 bases each). Germline assignment: CDR1 SGHVS and CDR2 FNYEAQ. Trimming removed 3 bases from V and 4 bases from J, with 12 bases in between. The CDR3 has 15 amino acids. CDR3 nucleotides: TGTGCCAGCAGCTTGGGGCAGGGAGTCACCGGGGAGCTGTTTTTT. Translating it yields CASSLGQGVTGELFF.

This clonotype was counted between two and nine times. The rearrangement joins TRBV19 to TRBJ2-1; the D is unclear. V lost 2 bases and J lost 15, with 14 bases in between. CDR1 is LNHDA, CDR2 SQIVND, per germline (reference sequence). CDR3 length: 12 residues. In DNA form, the CDR3 reads TGTGCCAGTAGTATAAAGGACCGCCCTTTGTTCTTC. Amino acids: CASSIKDRPLFF.

The J gene is TRBJ1-1, the V gene TRBV7-9; D ambiguous. V shed 6 bases and J shed 5 bases, with 16 bases lying between them. This CDR3 comprises 14 residues. CDR1 and CDR2 from the germline V gene are SEHNR and FQNEAQ (reference sequence). Here the CDR3 reads CASSPRREMTEAFF. CDR3 nucleotide sequence: TGTGCCAGCAGTCCACGGCGGGAAATGACTGAAGCTTTCTTT.

This clonotype was detected ten times or more. The gene calls are TRBV20-1 and TRBJ1-3; 7 bases are shared with TRBD1. The V and J ends lost 5 bases and 0 bases, in that order; junction bases with no gene match: 7. Germline values: CDR1 DFQATT, CDR2 SNEGSKA (reference sequence). There are 15 residues in the CDR3. CDR3 loop: CSAGGGGPSGNTIYF. CDR3 nucleotides: TGCAGTGCTGGAGGAGGGGGCCCCTCTGGAAACACCATATATTTT.